This TCR beta chain derives from a study of metastatic and nonmetastatic thyroid tumors. Study-level background: Peripheral blood and tumor or nodule samples from malignant and benign thyroid patients were compared. Study-level points and caveats: The study reportedly found significantly higher TCR beta diversity in malignant thyroid tumors than benign nodules, in blood and tumor.

This clone was picked up many times. The antigen is unknown. Germline is not matched at one junction end, which may reflect a read error. Using MiXCR, TCRdb re-called clones from the PCR reads. The sample holds around 26,000 clones, under 15% seen once. All patients were untreated before thyroid surgery. The CDR3 loop spans 15 amino acids. The germline CDR1 and CDR2 sequences are LGHDT and YNNKEL (reference sequence). Input material: blood. The sequence was obtained from a female donor with papillary thyroid cancer or a benign thyroid nodule (not recorded which). Some clones in this sample may be carry-over from other donors' samples. V usage is TRBV3-1 and J usage is TRBJ2-7; TRBD1 matches 8 bases. The CDR3 coding sequence is TGTGCCAGCAGCCTTGGACAGGGCCTCTCCCACGAGCAGTACTTC. As protein: CASSLGQGLSHEQYF.